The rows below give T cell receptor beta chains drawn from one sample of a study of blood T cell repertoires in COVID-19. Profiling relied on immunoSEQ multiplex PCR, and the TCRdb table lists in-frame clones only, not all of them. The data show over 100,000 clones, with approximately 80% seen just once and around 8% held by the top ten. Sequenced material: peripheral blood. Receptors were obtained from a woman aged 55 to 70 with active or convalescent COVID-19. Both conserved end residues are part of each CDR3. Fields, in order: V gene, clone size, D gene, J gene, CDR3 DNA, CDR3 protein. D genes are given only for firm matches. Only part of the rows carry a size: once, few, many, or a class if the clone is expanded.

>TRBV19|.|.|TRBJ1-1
TGTGCCAGCGCCTCGACAGAGTTTTTTGAAGCTTTCTTT
CASASTEFFEAFF
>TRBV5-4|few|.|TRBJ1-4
TGTGCCAGCAGCTTGGAAGGCCTAGGAAACGAAAAACTGTTTTTT
CASSLEGLGNEKLFF
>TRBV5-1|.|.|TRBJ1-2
TGCGCCAGCAGCCTAGACAGCTCCTCTAACTATGGCTACACCTTC
CASSLDSSSNYGYTF
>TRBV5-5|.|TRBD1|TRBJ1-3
TGTGCCAGCAGCTCCGACAGGGTAGGAAACACCATATATTTT
CASSSDRVGNTIYF
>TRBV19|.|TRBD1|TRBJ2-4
TGTGCCAGTAGTAAGGGACAGGGCGAGGGCAAAAACATTCAGTACTTC
CASSKGQGEGKNIQYF
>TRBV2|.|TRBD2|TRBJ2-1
TGTGCCAGCAGTTCAAGCGGGGGAAACAATGAGCAGTTCTTC
CASSSSGGNNEQFF
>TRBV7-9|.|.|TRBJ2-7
TGTGCCAGCAGCGCTATAGGGCAGGGGAGCCACGAGCAGTACTTC
CASSAIGQGSHEQYF
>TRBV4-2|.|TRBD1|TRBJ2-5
TGTGCCAGCAGCCCCCGGACAGGTATTGGAGAGACCCAGTACTTC
CASSPRTGIGETQYF
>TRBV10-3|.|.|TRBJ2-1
TGTGCCATCAGTGAGTCAGGACAGTTTGGTCGCAATGAGCAGTTCTTC
CAISESGQFGRNEQFF
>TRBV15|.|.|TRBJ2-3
TGTGCCACCAGCACACGGGGCACAGATACGCAGTATTTT
CATSTRGTDTQYF
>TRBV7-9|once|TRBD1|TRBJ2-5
TGTGCCAGCAGCCTGGGGACAGTTCAAGAGACCCAGTACTTC
CASSLGTVQETQYF
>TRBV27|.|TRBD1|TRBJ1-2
TGTGCCAGCAGTTTATTTCCACATGGCCCACAGGGGGCGGCTGGCTACACCTTC
CASSLFPHGPQGAAGYTF
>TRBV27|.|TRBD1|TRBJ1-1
TGTGCCAGCAGTTACAGGGGTATAGGCACTGAAGCTTTCTTT
CASSYRGIGTEAFF
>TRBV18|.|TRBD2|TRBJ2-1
TGTGCCAGCTCACCCTATAGCGGGAGGATATATGAGCAGTTCTTC
CASSPYSGRIYEQFF
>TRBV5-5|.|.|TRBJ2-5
TGTGCCAGCATCGGGGGAGGCGCCTCCCTACGCCAAGAGACCCAGTACTTC
CASIGGGASLRQETQYF
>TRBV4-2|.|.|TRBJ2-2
TGTGCCAGCAGAGGACTGCACTACACCGGGGAGCTGTTTTTT
CASRGLHYTGELFF
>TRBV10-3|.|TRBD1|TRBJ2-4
TGTGCCACAAATCCGGGACAGGTAGCCAAAAACATTCAGTACTTC
CATNPGQVAKNIQYF
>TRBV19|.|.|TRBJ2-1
TGTGCCAGTAAATACGCGGGATACTCGAACAATGAGCAGTTCTTC
CASKYAGYSNNEQFF
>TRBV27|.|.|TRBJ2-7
TGTGCCAGCAGTTTAGGTCAACTGTACGAGCAGTACTTC
CASSLGQLYEQYF
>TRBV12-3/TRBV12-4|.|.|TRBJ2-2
TGTGCCAGCAGCCGGACCGGGGAGCTGTTTTTT
CASSRTGELFF
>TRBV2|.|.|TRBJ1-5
TGTGCCAGCACTGGACTCTTAGGGGAGGGTCAGCCCCAGCATTTT
CASTGLLGEGQPQHF
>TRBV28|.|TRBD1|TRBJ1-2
TGTGCCAGCAGTTTTGGTGACAGGGATGGGCTCTATGGCTACACCTTC
CASSFGDRDGLYGYTF
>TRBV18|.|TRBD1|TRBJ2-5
TGTGCCAGCTCGCGCTACGGACAGGAAGAGACCCAGTACTTC
CASSRYGQEETQYF
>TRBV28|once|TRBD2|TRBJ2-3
TGTGCCAGCAGGTCTAGCGGGAGGGCCGCAGATACGCAGTATTTT
CASRSSGRAADTQYF
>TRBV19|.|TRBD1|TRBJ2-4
TGTGCCAGTAGTATGGCACAGGGGGACATTCAGTACTTC
CASSMAQGDIQYF
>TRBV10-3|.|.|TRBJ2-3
TGTGCCATCAGTGAGCTGGGAGAACAGTCCACAGATACGCAGTATTTT
CAISELGEQSTDTQYF
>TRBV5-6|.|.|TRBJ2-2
TGTGCCAGCAGCCCGGGAATAGGAGGAGGCGGGGAGCTGTTTTTT
CASSPGIGGGGELFF
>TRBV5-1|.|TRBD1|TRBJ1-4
TGCGCCAGCCCTAACAGGGGGTTACTTGGAACTAATGAAAAACTGTTTTTT
CASPNRGLLGTNEKLFF
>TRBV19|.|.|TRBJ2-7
TGTGCCAGTAGTACCGGGAGACAGAGCTCCTACGAGCAGTACTTC
CASSTGRQSSYEQYF
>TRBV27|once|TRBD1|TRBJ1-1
TGTGCCAGCAGTTTATCCGACAGGGTGAACACTGAAGCTTTCTTT
CASSLSDRVNTEAFF
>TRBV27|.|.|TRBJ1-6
TGTGCCAGCAGGAGAGGGAGGTCCTATAATTCACCCCTCCACTTT
CASRRGRSYNSPLHF
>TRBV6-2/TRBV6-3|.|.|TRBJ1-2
TGTGCCAGCAGTTCGGACAGTTACTATGGCTACACCTTC
CASSSDSYYGYTF
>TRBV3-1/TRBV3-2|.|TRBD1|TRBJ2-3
TGTGCCAGCAGCCTTCGCAGGGGGCTCACAGATACGCAGTATTTT
CASSLRRGLTDTQYF
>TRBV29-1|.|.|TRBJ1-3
TGCAGCGTTCGCGGCGGAGACTACTTATCCGGAAACACCATATATTTT
CSVRGGDYLSGNTIYF
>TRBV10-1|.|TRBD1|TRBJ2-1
TGCGCCAGCAGACTCCGGGACAGCGACAATGAGCAGTTCTTC
CASRLRDSDNEQFF
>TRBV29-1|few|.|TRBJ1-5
TGCAGCGTTGAGGTCAGTAGCAATCAGCCCCAGCATTTT
CSVEVSSNQPQHF
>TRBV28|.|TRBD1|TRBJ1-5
TGTGCCAGCAGTTGGGACAGGGGGAGCAATCAGCCCCAGCATTTT
CASSWDRGSNQPQHF
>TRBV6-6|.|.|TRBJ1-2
TGTGCCAGCAGATTCGGGGGCTACACCTTC
CASRFGGYTF
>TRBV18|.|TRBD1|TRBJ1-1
TGTGCCAGCTCACCAACCGGGACAGGGGGCACTGAAGCTTTCTTT
CASSPTGTGGTEAFF
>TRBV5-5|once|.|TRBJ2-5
TGTGCCAGCAGCTCTTCAGGGGTAGAGACCCAGTACTTC
CASSSSGVETQYF
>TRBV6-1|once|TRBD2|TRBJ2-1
TGTGCCAGCAGTGAATGGCGGGGGGGAGGAGGGAATGAGCAGTTCTTC
CASSEWRGGGGNEQFF
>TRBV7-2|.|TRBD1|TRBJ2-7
TGTGCCAGCAGCCTAACCCGGACAGGAAAGGACGAGCAGTACTTC
CASSLTRTGKDEQYF
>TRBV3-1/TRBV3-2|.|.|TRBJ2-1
TGTGCCAGCAGCCAAGAGGGGGGGCCATACAATGAGCAGTTCTTC
CASSQEGGPYNEQFF
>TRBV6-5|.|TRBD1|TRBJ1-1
TGTGCCAGCAGTTACCGGGCGACAGGGGGCGGCACTGAAGCTTTCTTT
CASSYRATGGGTEAFF
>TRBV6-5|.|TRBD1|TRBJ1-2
TGTGCCAGCAGGGGGGGACAGAAATTATATGGCTACACCTTC
CASRGGQKLYGYTF
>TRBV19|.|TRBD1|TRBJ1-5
TGTGCCAGTAGTATCCCCAGGGGGTCGGGTTCGGGTCAGCCCCAGCATTTT
CASSIPRGSGSGQPQHF
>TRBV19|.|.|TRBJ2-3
TGTGCCAGTAGTATAGCCCCTCCCCGTCGACAGGTTATATCAAATACGCAGTATTTT
CASSIAPPRRQVISNTQYF
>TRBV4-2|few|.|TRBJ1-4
TGTGCCAGCAGCCAAGATTGGAGGGGAACTAATGAAAAACTGTTTTTT
CASSQDWRGTNEKLFF
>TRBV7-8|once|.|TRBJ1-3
TGTGCCAGCAGCCCCGTTCCCCAGGACACCATATATTTT
CASSPVPQDTIYF
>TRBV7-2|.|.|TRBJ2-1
TGTGCCAGCAGCTTAGCGGGGGGAATCAATGAGCAGTTCTTC
CASSLAGGINEQFF
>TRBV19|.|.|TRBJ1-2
TGTGCCAGTAGCTTCCTCGGTGACTATGGCTACACCTTC
CASSFLGDYGYTF
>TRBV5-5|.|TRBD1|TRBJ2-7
TGTGCCAGCAGCTCCGACAGGGGGCTCTACGAGCAGTACTTC
CASSSDRGLYEQYF
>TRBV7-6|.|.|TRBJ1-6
TGTGCCAGCAGCTTAGTGACAGCCGGGGGTTCACCCCTCCACTTT
CASSLVTAGGSPLHF
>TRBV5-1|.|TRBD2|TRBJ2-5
TGCGCCAGCAGCCGGACTCGCCTACTAGCGGAGACCCAGTACTTC
CASSRTRLLAETQYF